This T cell receptor (beta chain) derives from a study of T cells in Graves' hyperthyroidism and ophthalmopathy. Findings and limits, study-wide: The model made its ophthalmopathy prediction, and onset followed a median approximately six months later. A 13 V-J model separated ophthalmopathy from stable hyperthyroidism. Within blood appeared most thyroid clonotypes that had expanded above 0.001.

The CDR3 length is 16 residues. V dropped 0 bases and J dropped 5; count of bases not matched to a gene: 7. Germline CDR1 is SGHAT and CDR2 is FQNNGV. Patients with uncontrolled infections, other autoimmune diseases, pregnancy or lactation were excluded. On this clonotype: What it binds is not known.

RNA transcripts served as the template for amplifying TCR beta CDR3 regions. The HTBI set primed first-round TCR CDR3 RT-PCR. TCRdb reprocessed the multiplex PCR reads via MiXCR and lists one record per CDR3 protein. The repertoire holds 660,000 or so distinct CDR3 sequences, with about 45% as singletons. This rearrangement joins TRBV11-2 to TRBJ2-5, with 9 bases that match TRBD2. The clonotype comes from an adult man with Graves' disease, either hyperthyroidism or ophthalmopathy (not recorded which). Sequenced input: peripheral blood or thyroid tissue (not recorded which). The CDR3 spells CASSLELAGRGETQYF. For the CDR3, the DNA is TGTGCCAGCAGCTTAGAACTAGCGGGCAGAGGGGAGACCCAGTACTTC.